This T cell receptor beta chain was profiled in a study of T cells in Graves' hyperthyroidism and ophthalmopathy. Study-wide results and limits: Separation of ophthalmopathy from stable hyperthyroidism was achieved by a 13 V-J model. Most thyroid clonotypes that were expanded above 0.001 also turned up in blood. Model predictions of ophthalmopathy came a median approximately 6 months before onset.

Using RNA transcripts as the source, TCR beta CDR3 regions were amplified. The primer set for the first-round RT-PCR of the TCR CDR3 was HTBI. MiXCR, applied by TCRdb to the multiplex PCR reads, yields one record per CDR3 protein. The profile shows just over 550,000 distinct CDR3 sequences, about half of them singletons. As concerns this clonotype: Its antigen remains unknown.

CDR3 length equals 12 residues. Between the trimmed V and J ends, which lost 7 bases and 7 bases, there was a span of 14 bases. Germline-derived CDR1 and CDR2 are ENHRY and SYGVKD. This clonotype was sampled from a young woman with Graves' hyperthyroidism. The V and J genes are TRBV10-3 and TRBJ2-7, with TRBD1 as a possible D gene (6 bases). Input material: peripheral blood or thyroid tissue (not recorded which). The CDR3 protein is CAIMDSEREQYF. The CDR3 DNA reads as TGTGCCATCATGGACAGCGAAAGGGAGCAGTACTTC.